This T cell receptor beta chain was sequenced in a study of blood T cell repertoires in COVID-19. About the study: The United States, Italy and Spain provided the acute and convalescent COVID-19 samples. T cells, B-cell-depleted T cells, or PBMCs supplied cDNA or gDNA.

As processed by the authors: Amplifying reference gene primers gave estimates of nucleated cell counts. Here immunoSEQ multiplex PCR was the method, and the copy in TCRdb shows in-frame clones only, minus some. V and J calls and clone size are copied from that table; D and trimming were computed from the DNA. The table has some 100,000 clones, more than 75% seen once; the top ten hold about 25%. This clonotype originated in a human donor in a cohort sampled during active COVID-19. The source material was peripheral blood.

CDR3 sequence (DNA): TGTGCCAGCAGCTTATCGGTCACTCATACGCAGTATTTT. It specifies CASSLSVTHTQYF. This rearrangement joins TRBV7-9 to TRBJ2-3; D not certain. The germline V and J ends were trimmed by 2 bases and 7 bases, with 10 bases remaining between them. The CDR3 consists of 13 residues. Germline assignment: CDR1 SEHNR and CDR2 FQNEAQ (reference sequence). The full variable domain, in which reference TRBV7-9 and TRBJ2-3 provide the parts outside the CDR3, is DTGVSQNPRHKITKRGQNVTFRCDPISEHNRLYWYRQTLGQGPEFLTYFQNEAQLEKSRLLSDRFSAERPKGSFSTLEIQRTEQGDSAMYLCASSLSVTHTQYFGPGTRLTVL.